These 19 T cell receptor beta chains originate from one sample sequenced in a study of hypomethylating agent response in myelodysplastic syndrome. Assay used: immunoSEQ multiplex PCR; TCRdb lists only in-frame clones, some missing. This sample has several thousand clones, with 75% to 90% found just once. This specimen was bone marrow, taken before or after starting hypomethylating agent treatment for myelodysplastic syndrome (not recorded which). Receptor source: a human donor with myelodysplastic syndrome.

This clone has just one count. The chain links TRBV25-1 to TRBJ1-4; D uncertain. V was pared by 8 bases and J by 8 bases, with 18 bases between. Germline lookup yields CDR1 MGHDK and CDR2 SYGVNS. CDR3 length equals 14 residues. In DNA form, the CDR3 reads TGTGCCAGCTCCCCTCGGGCTTCGGGAGAAAAACTGTTTTTT. Protein: CASSPRASGEKLFF.

V usage is TRBV7-3 and J usage is TRBJ2-7, with 13 bases aligning to TRBD2. The germline CDR1 and CDR2 sequences are SGHTA and FQGTGA. V shed 2 bases and J 5 bases; nucleotides not matched to a gene: 9. There are 17 residues in the CDR3. The CDR3 sequence: CASSLSGLAGSVDEQYF. As DNA, the CDR3 is TGTGCCAGCAGCTTATCGGGACTAGCGGGGTCGGTGGACGAGCAGTACTTC.

V usage is TRBV7-2 and J usage is TRBJ2-7; a weak D match, TRBD1 (5 bases). Germline V gene lookup returns CDR1 SGHTA and CDR2 FQGNSA. The CDR3 runs 13 residues. Between the trimmed V and J ends, which lost 1 base and 1 base, there was a span of 5 bases. CDR3 bases: TGTGCCAGCAGCTTAGACAGGTCCTACGAGCAGTACTTC. Its translation is CASSLDRSYEQYF.

The chain is built from TRBV5-1 and TRBJ2-1, with D unclear. Trimming pared 0 bases from V and 7 bases from J, leaving 5 bases between. The CDR3 has 12 amino acids. The germline gives CDR1 SGHRS, CDR2 YFSETQ. CDR3 in DNA: TGCGCCAGCAGCTTGGCTTCTAATGAGCAGTTCTTC. Residues: CASSLASNEQFF. Together with reference TRBV5-1 and TRBJ2-1, the CDR3 gives the full variable domain: KAGVTQTPRYLIKTRGQQVTLSCSPISGHRSVSWYQQTPGQGLQFLFEYFSETQRNKGNFPGRFSGRQFSNSRSEMNVSTLELGDSALYLCASSLASNEQFFGPGTRLTVL.

In its sample, this clone was seen once. V and J are TRBV7-8 and TRBJ1-5, with 7 positions matching TRBD1. Germline V gives CDR1 SGHVS, CDR2 FQNEAQ. Trimming cost V 5 bases and J 0 bases; bases outside gene matches: 4. CDR3 size: 15 residues. CDR3: CASSPGGYSNQPQHF. The CDR3 DNA is TGTGCCAGCAGCCCAGGGGGTTATAGCAATCAGCCCCAGCATTTT.

The chain uses TRBV2 and TRBJ2-2; D is possibly TRBD1 or TRBD2 (5 bases each). Germline CDR1 and CDR2: SNHLY and FYNNEI. The CDR3 is 15 amino acids. V dropped 6 bases and J dropped 5 bases, with 16 bases sitting between them. CDR3 in amino acids: CASSYRGIGTGELFF. The CDR3 nucleotides read TGTGCCAGCAGCTACCGGGGCATAGGTACCGGGGAGCTGTTTTTT.

The V gene is TRBV5-1, the J gene TRBJ2-3, with 10 bases lining up with TRBD2. The CDR3 is made up of 16 amino acids. Germline CDR1 and CDR2: SGHRS and YFSETQ. V lost 0 bases, J lost 5 bases, and 6 bases stayed unmatched. The DNA for the CDR3 is TGCGCCAGCAGCTTGGGCGCTAGCGGGGGCCAAGATACGCAGTATTTT. It is translated as CASSLGASGGQDTQYF.

This chain connects TRBV27 to TRBJ1-5; D not resolved. CDR1 MNHEY and CDR2 SMNVEV come from the germline V gene (reference sequence). The V and J ends lost 3 bases and 4 bases respectively, with 16 bases between them. This CDR3 has 16 residues. The CDR3 DNA is TGTGCCAGCAGTTTGTCCGCATACCTTCTGAATCAGCCCCAGCATTTT. Protein sequence: CASSLSAYLLNQPQHF.

This chain connects TRBV14 to TRBJ2-2; 11 bases are a match to TRBD1. The junction had 7 bases not matched to a gene; V was cut back by 8 bases and J by 2 bases. CDR3 size: 16 residues. Looked up from germline, CDR1 is SGHDN and CDR2 is FVKESK. CDR3 bases: TGTGCCAGCTCCCCTAGGACAGGGGGCAACACCGGGGAGCTGTTTTTT. Amino acid sequence: CASSPRTGGNTGELFF.

This sequence joins TRBV7-8 and TRBJ2-2; the match to TRBD2 covers 7 bases. CDR1 is SGHVS and CDR2 is FQNEAQ in the germline V gene. V lost 0 bases to trimming and J lost 5 bases; unmatched junction nucleotides: 6. The CDR3 runs 16 residues. The CDR3 is CASSLARRESTGELFF. In nucleotides, the CDR3 is TGTGCCAGCAGCTTAGCGAGGCGGGAGTCTACCGGGGAGCTGTTTTTT.

This clone has just a few counts. The V and J genes are TRBV6-5 and TRBJ2-7; D is possibly TRBD1 or TRBD2 (5 bases each). V was cut by 4 bases and J by 6 bases, with 16 bases left in between. The CDR3 has 14 residues. From germline, CDR1 is MNHEY and CDR2 SVGAGI. CDR3 nucleotides: TGTGCCAGCAGTTCACCGACGACGAGGGGCGAGCAGTACTTC. Translation: CASSSPTTRGEQYF.

J is TRBJ2-7 and V is TRBV11-2; D tentatively fits TRBD1 or TRBD2 (6 bases each). Germline V CDR1 and CDR2: SGHAT, FQNNGV. V lost 5 bases, J lost 7 bases, and 15 bases lay in between. This CDR3 contains 13 residues. CDR3 bases: TGTGCCAGCAGCCCAATCCGGGGGCGGGAGCAGTACTTC. Its translation: CASSPIRGREQYF.

V usage is TRBV7-9 and J usage is TRBJ2-1, with 9 bases lining up with TRBD2. The CDR3 is made up of 16 amino acids. Germline V gives CDR1 SEHNR, CDR2 FQNEAQ (reference sequence). The V gene end was trimmed by 2 bases and the J gene end by 4 bases; junction bases not matched to a gene: 6. The CDR3 loop is CASSLSAGGAYNEQFF. The CDR3 DNA reads TGTGCCAGCAGCTTAAGCGCGGGGGGGGCTTACAATGAGCAGTTCTTC. Looking up the rest from reference TRBV7-9 and TRBJ2-1 gives the full variable domain: DTGVSQNPRHKITKRGQNVTFRCDPISEHNRLYWYRQTLGQGPEFLTYFQNEAQLEKSRLLSDRFSAERPKGSFSTLEIQRTEQGDSAMYLCASSLSAGGAYNEQFFGPGTRLTVL.

This chain connects TRBV28 to TRBJ1-1, with D perhaps TRBD1 (5 bases). The CDR3 contains 15 residues. Trimming took 3 bases from V and 4 from J, leaving 15 bases between them. CDR1 and CDR2 from the germline V gene are MDHEN and SYDVKM. In nucleotides, the CDR3 is TGTGCCAGCAGTTTGGTGGTGAGGGGAGTCACTGAAGCTTTCTTT. Translating gives CASSLVVRGVTEAFF.

This chain links TRBV11-2 with TRBJ2-7; perhaps TRBD2 as D (6 bases). Germline assignment: CDR1 SGHAT and CDR2 FQNNGV. The CDR3 consists of 14 residues. Deletions cut 5 bases from V and 1 base from J, with 12 bases between. The CDR3 DNA sequence: TGTGCCAGCAGCCGGGGAGGACGGTCCTACGAGCAGTACTTC. Its protein is CASSRGGRSYEQYF.

This rearrangement joins TRBV4-3 to TRBJ2-1, with TRBD2 matching 7 bases. Germline trimming cut 0 bases from V and 9 bases from J; bases unmatched to any gene: 5. The CDR3 is made up of 14 amino acids. Per the germline V gene, CDR1 is LGHNA and CDR2 is YSLEER. Written as DNA, the CDR3 is TGCGCCAGCAGCCAAGAATGGGGGGGAATTGAGCAGTTCTTC. Its protein product is CASSQEWGGIEQFF.

The chain employs TRBV9 and TRBJ2-2; 7 nucleotides line up with TRBD2. The germline V gene has CDR1 SGDLS and CDR2 YYNGEE. CDR3 size: 16 residues. V trimming: 3 bases; J trimming: 3 bases; junction bases outside the gene matches: 8. CDR3 protein: CASSAAGTTHTGELFF. In DNA form, the CDR3 reads TGTGCCAGCAGCGCAGCCGGGACTACTCACACCGGGGAGCTGTTTTTT. Using reference TRBV9 and TRBJ2-2 for the parts outside the CDR3, the full variable domain is DSGVTQTPKHLITATGQRVTLRCSPRSGDLSVYWYQQSLDQGLQFLIQYYNGEERAKGNILERFSAQQFPDLHSELNLSSLELGDSALYFCASSAAGTTHTGELFFGEGSRLTVL.

The chain combines TRBV4-3 with TRBJ2-7; possibly TRBD1 for D (5 bases). CDR1 and CDR2 (germline): LGHNA, YSLEER. The CDR3 is 15 residues long. V was trimmed by 2 bases and J by 3 bases, leaving 14 bases between them. CDR3 protein: CASSQLPDGHYEQYF. The CDR3, as DNA: TGCGCCAGCAGCCAACTCCCGGACGGACACTACGAGCAGTACTTC.

The V and J genes are TRBV9 and TRBJ1-6, with TRBD1 as a possible D gene (6 bases). V was clipped by 4 bases and J by 3 bases, with 11 bases between them. Germline-derived CDR1 and CDR2 are SGDLS and YYNGEE. This CDR3 has 15 residues. The CDR3 spells CASSSQGSYNSPLHF. The CDR3 coding sequence is TGTGCCAGCAGCTCACAGGGCAGCTATAATTCACCCCTCCACTTT.